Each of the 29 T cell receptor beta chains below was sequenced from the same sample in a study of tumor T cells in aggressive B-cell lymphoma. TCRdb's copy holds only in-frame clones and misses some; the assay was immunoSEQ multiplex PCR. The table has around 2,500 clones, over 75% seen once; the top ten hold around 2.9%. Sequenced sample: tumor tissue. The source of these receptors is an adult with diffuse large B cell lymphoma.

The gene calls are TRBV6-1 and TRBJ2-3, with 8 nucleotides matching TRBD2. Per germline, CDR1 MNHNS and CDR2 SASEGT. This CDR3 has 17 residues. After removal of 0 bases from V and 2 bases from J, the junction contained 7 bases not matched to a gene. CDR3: CASSEARWRGDTDTQYF. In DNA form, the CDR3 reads TGTGCCAGCAGTGAAGCCCGCTGGCGGGGGGACACAGATACGCAGTATTTT.

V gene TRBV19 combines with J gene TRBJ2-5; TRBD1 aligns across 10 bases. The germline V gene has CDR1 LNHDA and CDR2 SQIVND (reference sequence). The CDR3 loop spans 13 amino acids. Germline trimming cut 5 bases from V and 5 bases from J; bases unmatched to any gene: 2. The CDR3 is CASSPGQGETQYF. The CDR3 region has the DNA TGTGCCAGTAGTCCGGGACAGGGGGAGACCCAGTACTTC.

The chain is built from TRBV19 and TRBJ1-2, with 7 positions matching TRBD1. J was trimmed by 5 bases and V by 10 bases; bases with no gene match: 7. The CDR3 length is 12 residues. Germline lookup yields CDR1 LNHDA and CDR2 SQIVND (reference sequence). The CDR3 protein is CAIWKTGYGYTF. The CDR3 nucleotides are TGTGCCATCTGGAAGACAGGGTATGGCTACACCTTC.

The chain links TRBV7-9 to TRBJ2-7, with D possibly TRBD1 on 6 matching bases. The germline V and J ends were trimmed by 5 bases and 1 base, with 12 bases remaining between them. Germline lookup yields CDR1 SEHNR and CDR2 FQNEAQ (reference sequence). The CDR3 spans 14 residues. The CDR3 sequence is CASSAGVGSYEQYF. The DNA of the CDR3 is TGTGCCAGCAGCGCAGGGGTAGGGTCCTACGAGCAGTACTTC.

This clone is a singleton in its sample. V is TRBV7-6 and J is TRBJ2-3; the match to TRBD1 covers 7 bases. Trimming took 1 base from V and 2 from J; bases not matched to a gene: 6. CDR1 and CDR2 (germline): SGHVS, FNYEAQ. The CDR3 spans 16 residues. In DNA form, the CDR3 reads TGTGCCAGCAGCTTAGACCCGACAGGGTACACAGATACGCAGTATTTT. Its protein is CASSLDPTGYTDTQYF.

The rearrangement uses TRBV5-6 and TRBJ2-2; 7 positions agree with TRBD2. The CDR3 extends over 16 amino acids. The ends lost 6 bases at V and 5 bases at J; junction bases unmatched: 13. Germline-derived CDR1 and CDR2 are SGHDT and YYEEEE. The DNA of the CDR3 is TGTGCCAGCAACCCCGCCGGGCGGGAGAGAACCGGGGAGCTGTTTTTT. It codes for CASNPAGRERTGELFF.

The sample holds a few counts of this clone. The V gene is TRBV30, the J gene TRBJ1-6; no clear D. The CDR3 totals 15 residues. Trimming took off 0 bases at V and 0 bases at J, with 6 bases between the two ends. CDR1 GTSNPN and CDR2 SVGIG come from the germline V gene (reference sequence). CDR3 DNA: TGTGCCTGGAGTGTCGGGAGCTCCTATAATTCACCCCTCCACTTT. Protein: CAWSVGSSYNSPLHF.

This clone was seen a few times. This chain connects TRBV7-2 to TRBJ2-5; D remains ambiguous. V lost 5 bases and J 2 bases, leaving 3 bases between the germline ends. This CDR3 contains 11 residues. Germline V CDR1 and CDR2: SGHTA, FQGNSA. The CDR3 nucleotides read TGTGCCAGCAGCCTTCAAGAGACCCAGTACTTC. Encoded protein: CASSLQETQYF.

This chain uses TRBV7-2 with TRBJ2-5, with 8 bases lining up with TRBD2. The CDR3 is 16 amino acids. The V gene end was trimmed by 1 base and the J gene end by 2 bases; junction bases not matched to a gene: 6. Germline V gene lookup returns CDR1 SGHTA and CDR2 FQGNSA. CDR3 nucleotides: TGTGCCAGCAGCTTAGTCGGTAGCGGGACACAAGAGACCCAGTACTTC. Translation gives CASSLVGSGTQETQYF.

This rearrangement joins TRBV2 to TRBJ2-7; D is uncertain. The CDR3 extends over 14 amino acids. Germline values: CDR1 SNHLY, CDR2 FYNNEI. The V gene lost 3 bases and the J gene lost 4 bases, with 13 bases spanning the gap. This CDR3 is CASSERPRLYEQYF. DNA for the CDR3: TGTGCCAGCAGTGAGCGCCCAAGATTGTACGAGCAGTACTTC.

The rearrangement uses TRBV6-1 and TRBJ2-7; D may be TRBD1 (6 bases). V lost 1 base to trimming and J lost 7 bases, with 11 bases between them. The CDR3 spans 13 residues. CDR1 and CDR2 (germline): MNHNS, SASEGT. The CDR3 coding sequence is TGTGCCAGCAGTGAAGGACAGGTTGGGGAGCAGTACTTC. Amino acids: CASSEGQVGEQYF.

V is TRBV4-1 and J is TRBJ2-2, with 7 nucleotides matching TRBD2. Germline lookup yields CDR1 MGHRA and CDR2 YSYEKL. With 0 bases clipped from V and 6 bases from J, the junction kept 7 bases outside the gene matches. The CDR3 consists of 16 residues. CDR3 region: CASSQDRGGYPGELFF. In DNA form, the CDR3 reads TGCGCCAGCAGCCAAGATCGCGGGGGTTACCCCGGGGAGCTGTTTTTT.

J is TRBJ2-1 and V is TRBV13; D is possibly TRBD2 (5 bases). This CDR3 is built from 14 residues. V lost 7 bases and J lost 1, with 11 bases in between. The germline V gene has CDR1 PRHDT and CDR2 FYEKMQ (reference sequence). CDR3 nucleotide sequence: TGTGCCAGCACCACGGGCGGGTCCTACAATGAGCAGTTCTTC. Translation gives CASTTGGSYNEQFF.

The chain's CDR3 is CASSDGDRSWAGYTF. For the CDR3, the DNA is TGTGCCAGCAGCGACGGGGACAGGTCCTGGGCGGGCTACACCTTC. The genes are TRBV9 and TRBJ1-2; TRBD1 matches 8 bases. This CDR3 comprises 15 residues. Trimming took 3 bases from V and 8 from J; bases not matched to a gene: 12. CDR1 and CDR2 from the germline V gene are SGDLS and YYNGEE.

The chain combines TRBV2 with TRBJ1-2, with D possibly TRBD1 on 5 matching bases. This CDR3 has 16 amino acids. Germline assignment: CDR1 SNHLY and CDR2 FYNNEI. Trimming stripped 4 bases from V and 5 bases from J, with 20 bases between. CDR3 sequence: CASSVVWDFLEYGYTF. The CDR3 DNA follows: TGTGCCAGCAGTGTTGTATGGGACTTCCTAGAATATGGCTACACCTTC.

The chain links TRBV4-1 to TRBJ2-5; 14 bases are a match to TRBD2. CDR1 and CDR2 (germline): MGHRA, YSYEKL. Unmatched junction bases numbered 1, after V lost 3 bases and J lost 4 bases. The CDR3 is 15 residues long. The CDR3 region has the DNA TGCGCCAGCAGCCAGGGACTAGCGGGAGCAGAGACCCAGTACTTC. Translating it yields CASSQGLAGAETQYF.

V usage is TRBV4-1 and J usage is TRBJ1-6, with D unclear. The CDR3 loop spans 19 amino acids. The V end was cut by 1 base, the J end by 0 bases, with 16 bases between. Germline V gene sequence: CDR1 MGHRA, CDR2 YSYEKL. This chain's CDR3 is CASSQVRMVGSSYNSPLHF. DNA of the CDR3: TGCGCCAGCAGCCAAGTTCGAATGGTAGGGAGCTCCTATAATTCACCCCTCCACTTT.

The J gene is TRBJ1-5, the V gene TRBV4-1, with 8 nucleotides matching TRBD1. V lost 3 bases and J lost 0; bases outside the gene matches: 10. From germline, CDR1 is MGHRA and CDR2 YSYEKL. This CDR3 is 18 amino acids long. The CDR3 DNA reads TGCGCCAGCAGCCAGTGGGATATGACAGGGGATAGCAATCAGCCCCAGCATTTT. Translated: CASSQWDMTGDSNQPQHF.

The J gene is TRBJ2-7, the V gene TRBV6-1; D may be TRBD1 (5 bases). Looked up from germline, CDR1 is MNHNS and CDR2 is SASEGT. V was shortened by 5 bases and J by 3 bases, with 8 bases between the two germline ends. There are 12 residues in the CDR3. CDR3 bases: TGTGCCAGCAGTCACAGGTACTACGAGCAGTACTTC. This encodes CASSHRYYEQYF.

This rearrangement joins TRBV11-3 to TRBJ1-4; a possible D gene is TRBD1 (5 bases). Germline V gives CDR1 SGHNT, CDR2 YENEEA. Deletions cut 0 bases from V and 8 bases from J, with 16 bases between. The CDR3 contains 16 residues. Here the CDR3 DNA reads TGTGCCAGCAGCTTAGATGGGGGACGGCGGGACGAAAAACTGTTTTTT. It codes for CASSLDGGRRDEKLFF.

CDR3 in amino acids: CASSLDRGLNEKLFF. Here the CDR3 DNA reads TGTGCCAGCAGCTTAGACCGGGGGTTAAATGAAAAACTGTTTTTT. V gene TRBV11-2 combines with J gene TRBJ1-4; D is perhaps TRBD1 (5 bases). Germline CDR1 and CDR2: SGHAT and FQNNGV. V was trimmed by 0 bases and J by 5 bases, leaving 10 bases between them. CDR3 length: 15 amino acids.

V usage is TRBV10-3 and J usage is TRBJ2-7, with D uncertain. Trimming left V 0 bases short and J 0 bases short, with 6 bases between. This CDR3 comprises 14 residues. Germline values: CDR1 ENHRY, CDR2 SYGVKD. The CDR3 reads CAISESTGSYEQYF. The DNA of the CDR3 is TGTGCCATCAGTGAGTCAACGGGCTCCTACGAGCAGTACTTC.

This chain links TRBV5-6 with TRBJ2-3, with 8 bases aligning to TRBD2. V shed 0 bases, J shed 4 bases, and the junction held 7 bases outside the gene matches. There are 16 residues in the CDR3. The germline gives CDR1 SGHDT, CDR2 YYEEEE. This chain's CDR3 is CASSLGTGGPSDTQYF. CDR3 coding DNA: TGTGCCAGCAGCTTGGGGACGGGAGGGCCCTCAGATACGCAGTATTTT. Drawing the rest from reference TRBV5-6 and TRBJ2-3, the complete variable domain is DAGVTQSPTHLIKTRGQQVTLRCSPKSGHDTVSWYQQALGQGPQFIFQYYEEEERQRGNFPDRFSGHQFPNYSSELNVNALLLGDSALYLCASSLGTGGPSDTQYFGPGTRLTVL.

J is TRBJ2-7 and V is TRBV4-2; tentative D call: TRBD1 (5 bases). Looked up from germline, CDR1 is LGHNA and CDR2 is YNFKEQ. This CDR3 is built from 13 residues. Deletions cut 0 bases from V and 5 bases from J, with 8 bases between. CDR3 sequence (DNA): TGTGCCAGCAGCCAAGATGTCAGGGACGAGCAGTACTTC. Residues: CASSQDVRDEQYF.

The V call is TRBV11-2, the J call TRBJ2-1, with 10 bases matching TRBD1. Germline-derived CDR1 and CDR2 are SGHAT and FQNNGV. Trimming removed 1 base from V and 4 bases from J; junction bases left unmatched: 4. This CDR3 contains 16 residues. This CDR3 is CASSLVPGQGYNEQFF. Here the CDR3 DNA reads TGTGCCAGCAGCTTAGTTCCGGGACAGGGGTACAATGAGCAGTTCTTC.

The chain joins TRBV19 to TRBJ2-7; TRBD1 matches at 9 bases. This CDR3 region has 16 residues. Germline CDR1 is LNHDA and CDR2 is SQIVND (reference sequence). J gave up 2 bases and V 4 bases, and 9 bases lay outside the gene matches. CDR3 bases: TGTGCCAGTAGTACCCACCGGGACAGGGTCCCCTACGAGCAGTACTTC. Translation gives CASSTHRDRVPYEQYF.

Written as DNA, the CDR3 is TGCGCCAGCAGCCATTCTCAACCCGGGAACGAGCAGTACTTC. It translates to CASSHSQPGNEQYF. V is TRBV4-1 and J is TRBJ2-7; perhaps TRBD2 as D (5 bases). Trimming took off 3 bases at V and 5 bases at J, with 14 bases between the two ends. Germline loops: CDR1 MGHRA, CDR2 YSYEKL. CDR3 length: 14 residues.

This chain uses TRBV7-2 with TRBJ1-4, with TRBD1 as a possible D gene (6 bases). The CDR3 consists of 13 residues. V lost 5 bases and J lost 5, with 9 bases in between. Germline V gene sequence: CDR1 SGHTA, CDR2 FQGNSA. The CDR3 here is CASSRGTNEKLFF. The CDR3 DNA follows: TGTGCCAGCAGCAGGGGGACCAATGAAAAACTGTTTTTT.

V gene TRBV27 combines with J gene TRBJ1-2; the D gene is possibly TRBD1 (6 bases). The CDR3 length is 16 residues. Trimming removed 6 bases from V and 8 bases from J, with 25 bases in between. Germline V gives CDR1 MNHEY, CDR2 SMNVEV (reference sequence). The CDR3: CASSLAGAPSDSGYTF. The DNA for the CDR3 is TGTGCCAGCAGCCTAGCGGGGGCCCCCAGCGATAGCGGCTACACCTTC.